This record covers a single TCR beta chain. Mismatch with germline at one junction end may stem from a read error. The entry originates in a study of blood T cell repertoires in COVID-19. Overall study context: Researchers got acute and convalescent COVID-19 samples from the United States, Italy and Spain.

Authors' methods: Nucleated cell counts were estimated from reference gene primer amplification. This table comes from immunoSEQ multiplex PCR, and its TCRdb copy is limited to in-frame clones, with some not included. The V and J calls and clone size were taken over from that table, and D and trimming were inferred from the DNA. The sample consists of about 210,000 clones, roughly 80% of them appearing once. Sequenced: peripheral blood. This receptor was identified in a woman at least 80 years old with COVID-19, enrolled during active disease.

For the CDR3, the DNA is TGCGCCAGCTGCTTTTCGGGGGGCCCGAGTCTAGAGCAAGAGACCCAGTACTTC. It specifies CASCFSGGPSLEQETQYF. The chain is built from TRBV5-1 and TRBJ2-5, with a possible D match to TRBD2 (7 bases). In germline, CDR1 is SGHRS, CDR2 YFSETQ. The CDR3 loop spans 18 amino acids.